Sequencing of this T cell receptor (beta chain) was carried out in a study of CD8 T cells in ankylosing spondylitis. As the method for making TCR beta libraries, quantitative 5'-RACE with molecular barcodes was used. From the 5' RACE reads, TCRdb called clonotypes with MiXCR, one entry per CDR3 protein. The sample lists a few hundred thousand distinct CDR3 sequences, about 10% occurring once. This clonotype came up a few times. Antigen: not known. General observations from the study: Disease-linked clones displayed a CD8+ phenotype and appeared relatively rarely in peripheral blood.

The CDR3 has 15 amino acids. V trimming: 0 bases; J trimming: 2 bases; junction bases outside the gene matches: 4. Germline lookup yields CDR1 MNHNS and CDR2 SASEGT. The chain combines TRBV6-1 with TRBJ2-7, with 7 bases identical to TRBD1. This clonotype was sampled from a male donor with ankylosing spondylitis or in good health (not recorded which). The sample consisted of blood, either unsorted or a sorted T cell fraction (not recorded which). The CDR3 DNA reads as TGTGCCAGCAGTGAAGCCGGGACAGCCGCCTACGAGCAGTACTTC. It translates to CASSEAGTAAYEQYF.